This T cell receptor beta chain emerged from a study of blood T cell repertoires in COVID-19 (dated by TCRdb to 2020 to 2022). About the investigation overall: Samples covering the acute and convalescent phases of COVID-19 were provided by collaborators in the United States, Italy and Spain. The repertoires were made available in a free public database intended to serve as a resource for research on the immune response to SARS-CoV-2. Samples were obtained from the ongoing ImmuneRACE study (first 160 participants) and from 1,254 subjects provided by 6 global collaborators. HLA class I and class II types, where available, came from metadata supplied by the sample provider rather than from assay-based typing. The prospective study material was composed of cDNA or gDNA derived from T cells, B-cell-depleted T cells, or PBMCs. Sample metadata almost always included a de-identified subject ID, COVID-19 status, age in years and sex. Subjects who had been exposed to COVID-19, were actively infected with it, or had recovered from it provided the deeply sampled blood TCRbeta repertoires that made up the dataset. The paper as a whole reports these results and caveats: Clinical and demographic metadata were provided uncurated, with the amount varying by source and participant.

About this clone itself: Which antigen it targets is not known. No base quality information exists; no much larger clone differs at one position.

In the prospective study, participants were about 18 to 100 years old, resided in approximately 25 geographic areas of the United States, and were enrolled through a virtual design. In the prospective study, cohorts were assigned on the basis of participant-reported clinical history obtained from a screening survey and a study questionnaire. Recovered participants in ImmuneRACE Cohort 3 were defined as having two consecutive negative NP/OP PCR tests, clearance from a healthcare professional, or resolution of symptoms. Mobile phlebotomists in the prospective study collected whole blood, serum and a nasopharyngeal or oropharyngeal swab from every participant. Prospective study participants could optionally give additional blood draws and questionnaires over a roughly two-month period. Blood samples from the prospective study were shipped frozen or at room temperature prior to DNA extraction. Spanning cysteine to phenylalanine, the CDR3 consists of 15 amino acids. The retained sequence is limited to the CDR3, 45 bases, with the frame set at the first base. Cut back by 2 bases and 5 bases, the V and J ends lie 13 bases apart. CDR1 and CDR2 (MNHEY, SMNVEV) derive from the germline V gene (reference sequence).

The immunoSEQ Assay, a bias-controlled multiplex PCR, was used to amplify TCRbeta CDR3 regions from genomic DNA. The authors' pipeline ran thus. The number of nucleated cells in each sample was estimated from the amplification of reference gene primers within the assay. To quantify the absolute abundance of each unique TCRbeta CDR3 rearrangement, sequence reads were collapsed and filtered. For each sample, productive Simpson clonality was calculated as the square root of Simpson's diversity index across productive rearrangements. The table was pulled from immuneACCESS by TCRdb, which kept in-frame rearrangements only. Such tables lose some clones; where checked, under half of the loss comes from unresolved V genes, and the rest has no known cause. The V and J calls and clone size were taken over from that table, and D and trimming were inferred from the DNA. For this sample the table gives about 320,000 clones, of which roughly 86% were detected only once. Around 10% of the sample is taken by the ten largest.

The sequence came from a woman aged 18-29 years who had recovered from COVID-19. This sequence uses TRBV27 and TRBJ1-5, with the D gene call left open. Sequencing used PBMCs or T cells enriched from blood (not recorded which). The CDR3 corresponds to CASSLSIGGHQPQHF. The nucleotide sequence reads as follows: TGTGCCAGCAGTTTAAGTATTGGAGGGCATCAGCCCCAGCATTTT.